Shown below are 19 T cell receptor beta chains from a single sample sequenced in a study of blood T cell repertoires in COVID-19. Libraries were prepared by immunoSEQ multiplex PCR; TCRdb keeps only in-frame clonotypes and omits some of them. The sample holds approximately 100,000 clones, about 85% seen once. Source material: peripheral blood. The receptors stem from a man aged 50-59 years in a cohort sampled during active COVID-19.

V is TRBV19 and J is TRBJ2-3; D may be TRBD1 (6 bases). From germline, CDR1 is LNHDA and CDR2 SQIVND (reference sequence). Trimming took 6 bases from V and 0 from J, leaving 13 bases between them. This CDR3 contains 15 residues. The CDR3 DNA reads TGTGCCAGTAGCAGAAGACAGGCTAGCACAGATACGCAGTATTTT. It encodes CASSRRQASTDTQYF.

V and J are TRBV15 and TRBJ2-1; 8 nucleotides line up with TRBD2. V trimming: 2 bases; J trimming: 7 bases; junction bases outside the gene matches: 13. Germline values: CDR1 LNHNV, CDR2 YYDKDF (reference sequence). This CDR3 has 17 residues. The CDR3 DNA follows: TGTGCCACCAGCAGACCTGGGGGCGGGGGGACTATAAATGAGCAGTTCTTC. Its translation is CATSRPGGGGTINEQFF.

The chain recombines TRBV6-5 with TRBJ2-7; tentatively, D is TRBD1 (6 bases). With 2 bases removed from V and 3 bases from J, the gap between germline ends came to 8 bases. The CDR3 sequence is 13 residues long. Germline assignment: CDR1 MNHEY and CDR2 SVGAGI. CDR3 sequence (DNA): TGTGCCAGCAGTTACGTACAGGGCTACGAGCAGTACTTC. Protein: CASSYVQGYEQYF.

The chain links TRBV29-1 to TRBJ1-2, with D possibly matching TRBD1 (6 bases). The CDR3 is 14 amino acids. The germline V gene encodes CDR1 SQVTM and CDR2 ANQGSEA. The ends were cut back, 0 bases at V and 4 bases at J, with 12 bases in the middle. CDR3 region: CSVEDQTGRYGYTF. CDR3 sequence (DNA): TGCAGCGTTGAAGATCAAACAGGGCGCTATGGCTACACCTTC.

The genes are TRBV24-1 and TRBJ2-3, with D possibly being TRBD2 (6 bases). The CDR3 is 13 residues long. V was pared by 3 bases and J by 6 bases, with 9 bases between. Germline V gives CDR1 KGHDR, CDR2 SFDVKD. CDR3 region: CATSDPGRDTQYF. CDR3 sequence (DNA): TGTGCCACCAGTGATCCAGGGAGGGATACGCAGTATTTT.

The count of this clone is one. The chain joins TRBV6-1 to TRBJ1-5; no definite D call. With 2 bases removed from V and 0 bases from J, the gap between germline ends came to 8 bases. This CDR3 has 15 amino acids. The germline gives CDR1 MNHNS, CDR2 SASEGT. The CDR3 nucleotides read TGTGCCAGCAGTGAACACAGTTATAGCAATCAGCCCCAGCATTTT. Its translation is CASSEHSYSNQPQHF.

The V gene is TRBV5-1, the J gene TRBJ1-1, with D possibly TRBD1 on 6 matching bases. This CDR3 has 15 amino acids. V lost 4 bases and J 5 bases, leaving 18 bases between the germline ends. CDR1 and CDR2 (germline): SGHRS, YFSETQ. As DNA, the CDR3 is TGCGCCAGCAGCCCGAGACAACAGGGAGGGACTGAAGCTTTCTTT. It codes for CASSPRQQGGTEAFF.

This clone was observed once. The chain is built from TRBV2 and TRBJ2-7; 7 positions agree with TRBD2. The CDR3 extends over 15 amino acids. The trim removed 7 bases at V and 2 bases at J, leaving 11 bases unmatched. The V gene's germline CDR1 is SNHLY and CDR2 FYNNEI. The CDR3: CASTDPGGGPYEQYF. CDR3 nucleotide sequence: TGTGCCAGCACCGATCCTGGGGGGGGACCCTACGAGCAGTACTTC.

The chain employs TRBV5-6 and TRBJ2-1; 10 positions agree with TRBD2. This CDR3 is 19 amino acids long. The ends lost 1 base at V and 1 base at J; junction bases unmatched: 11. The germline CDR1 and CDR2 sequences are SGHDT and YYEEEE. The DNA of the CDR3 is TGTGCCAGCAGCTTGCGGCGTAGCGGGGGGCCCCAATCCTACAATGAGCAGTTCTTC. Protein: CASSLRRSGGPQSYNEQFF.

CDR3 sequence: CASSPGREDTQYF. CDR3 coding DNA: TGTGCCAGCAGCCCTGGGAGGGAAGATACGCAGTATTTT. The rearrangement uses TRBV7-8 and TRBJ2-3; 7 nucleotides align to TRBD2. V trimming: 5 bases; J trimming: 5 bases; junction bases outside the gene matches: 4. This CDR3 has 13 residues. Germline values: CDR1 SGHVS, CDR2 FQNEAQ. Full variable domain (remainder filled in from reference TRBV7-8 and TRBJ2-3): GAGVSQSPRYKVAKRGQDVALRCDPISGHVSLFWYQQALGQGPEFLTYFQNEAQLDKSGLPSDRFFAERPEGSVSTLKIQRTQQEDSAVYLCASSPGREDTQYFGPGTRLTVL.

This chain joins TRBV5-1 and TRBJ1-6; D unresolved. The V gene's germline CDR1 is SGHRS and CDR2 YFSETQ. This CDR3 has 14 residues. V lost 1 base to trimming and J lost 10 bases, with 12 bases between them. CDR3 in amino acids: CASSLRESRSPLHF. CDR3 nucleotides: TGCGCCAGCAGCTTGCGGGAGTCGAGGTCACCCCTCCACTTT.

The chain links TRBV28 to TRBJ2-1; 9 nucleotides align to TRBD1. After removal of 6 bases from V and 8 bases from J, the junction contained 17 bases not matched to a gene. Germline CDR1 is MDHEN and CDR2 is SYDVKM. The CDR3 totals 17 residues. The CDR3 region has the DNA TGTGCCAGCAGCTCAATTAAACCGGGACAGGGTGGGTATGAGCAGTTCTTC. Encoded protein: CASSSIKPGQGGYEQFF.

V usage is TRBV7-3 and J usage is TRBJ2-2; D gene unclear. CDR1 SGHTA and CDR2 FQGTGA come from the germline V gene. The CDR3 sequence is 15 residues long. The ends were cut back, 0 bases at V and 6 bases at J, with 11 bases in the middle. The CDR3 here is CASSLTSLPPGELFF. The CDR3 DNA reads TGTGCCAGCAGCTTAACGAGTCTCCCCCCCGGGGAGCTGTTTTTT.

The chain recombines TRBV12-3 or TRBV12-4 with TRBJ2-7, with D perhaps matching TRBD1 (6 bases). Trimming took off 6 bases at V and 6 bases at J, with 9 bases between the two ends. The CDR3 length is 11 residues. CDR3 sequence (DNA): TGTGCCAGCAGGAGGGGGACCGAGCAGTACTTC. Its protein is CASRRGTEQYF.

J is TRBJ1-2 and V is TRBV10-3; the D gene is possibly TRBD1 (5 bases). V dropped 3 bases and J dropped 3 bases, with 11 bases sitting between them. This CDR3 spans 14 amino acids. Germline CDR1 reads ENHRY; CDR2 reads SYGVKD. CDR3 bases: TGTGCCATCAGTGATCCAGGGTTAGACTATGGCTACACCTTC. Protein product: CAISDPGLDYGYTF.

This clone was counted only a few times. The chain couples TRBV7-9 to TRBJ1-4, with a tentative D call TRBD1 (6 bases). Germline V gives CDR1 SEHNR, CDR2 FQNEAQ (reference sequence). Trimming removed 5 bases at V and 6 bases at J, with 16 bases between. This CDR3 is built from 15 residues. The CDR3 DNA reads TGTGCCAGCAGCCGCGATTTAGGGGGTGATGAAAAACTGTTTTTT. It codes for CASSRDLGGDEKLFF.

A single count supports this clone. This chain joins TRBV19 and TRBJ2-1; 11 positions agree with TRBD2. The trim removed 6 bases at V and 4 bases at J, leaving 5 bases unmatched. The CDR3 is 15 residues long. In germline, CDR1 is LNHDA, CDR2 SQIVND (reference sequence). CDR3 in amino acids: CASSHSGGEYNEQFF. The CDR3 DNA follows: TGTGCCAGTAGCCATAGCGGGGGGGAATACAATGAGCAGTTCTTC.

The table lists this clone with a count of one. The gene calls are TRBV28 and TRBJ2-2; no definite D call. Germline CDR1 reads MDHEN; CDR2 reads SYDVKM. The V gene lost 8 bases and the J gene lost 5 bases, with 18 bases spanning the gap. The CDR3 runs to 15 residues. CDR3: CASGLLIGGTGELFF. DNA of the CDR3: TGTGCCAGCGGCTTACTAATCGGTGGAACCGGGGAGCTGTTTTTT.

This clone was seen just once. The CDR3 sequence: CASSVGQGADTQYF. The CDR3 DNA sequence: TGTGCCAGTAGTGTAGGACAGGGAGCAGATACGCAGTATTTT. The chain is built from TRBV19 and TRBJ2-3, with 8 bases lining up with TRBD1. There are 14 residues in the CDR3. V lost 5 bases, J lost 4 bases, and 5 bases stayed unmatched. Germline CDR1 reads LNHDA; CDR2 reads SQIVND (reference sequence).